The T cell receptor (beta chain) under discussion was sequenced for a study of T cell responses to AZD1222 COVID-19 vaccine. Whole-study findings and limits: Spike regions recognized by vaccine-associated CD4 TCRs spanned the protein, led by 160-218 and 743-854. Spike-specific TCR breadth and depth rose after two AZD1222 doses. Clonal diversity was possibly underestimated, and the donors were mostly white British, with more females.

A word on this clone: Its antigen remains unidentified.

Unmatched junction bases numbered 12, after V lost 0 bases and J lost 10 bases. This CDR3 has 16 amino acids. Germline assignment: CDR1 SGHRS and CDR2 YFSETQ. Data came from immunoSEQ multiplex PCR; TCRdb stores just in-frame clones and leaves some out. The sample carries some 160,000 clones, roughly 90% recorded once. The chain combines TRBV5-1 with TRBJ2-1; 8 positions match TRBD2. This receptor was identified in an adult who received the AZD1222 COVID-19 vaccine. This sample comprised peripheral blood, obtained 28 days after the second AZD1222 dose. The CDR3 region has the DNA TGCGCCAGCAGCTTGGCATTAGCGGGACCAGGTGGAGAGCAGTTCTTC. It is translated as CASSLALAGPGGEQFF. The variable domain in full, with the rest retrieved from reference TRBV5-1 and TRBJ2-1, is KAGVTQTPRYLIKTRGQQVTLSCSPISGHRSVSWYQQTPGQGLQFLFEYFSETQRNKGNFPGRFSGRQFSNSRSEMNVSTLELGDSALYLCASSLALAGPGGEQFFGPGTRLTVL.